Listed here are 25 T cell receptor beta chains from one sample, sequenced in a study of cytomegalovirus exposure and HLA in healthy donors. Researchers ran the PCR with 60 Vbeta and 13 Jbeta primers. Produced via immunoSEQ multiplex PCR; TCRdb's table is partial and in-frame only. The sample has under 200,000 clones; about an eighth are singletons. Sequencing was done on a sample of PBMCs. The receptor source for this set is a man aged 45 to 65 in good health and CMV-seropositive.

The DNA for the CDR3 is TGTGCCAGCAGTTATAGGGGCCGGTTTAGCAATCAGCCCCAGCATTTT. Its translation: CASSYRGRFSNQPQHF. The rearrangement uses TRBV5-6 and TRBJ1-5, with D perhaps matching TRBD1 (5 bases). V lost 5 bases to trimming and J lost 0 bases, with 15 bases between them. The CDR3 consists of 16 residues. The germline gives CDR1 SGHDT, CDR2 YYEEEE. Looking up the rest from reference TRBV5-6 and TRBJ1-5 gives the full variable domain: DAGVTQSPTHLIKTRGQQVTLRCSPKSGHDTVSWYQQALGQGPQFIFQYYEEEERQRGNFPDRFSGHQFPNYSSELNVNALLLGDSALYLCASSYRGRFSNQPQHFGDGTRLSIL.

The chain links TRBV4-1 to TRBJ1-6, with D unresolved. The germline V and J ends were trimmed by 2 bases and 0 bases, with 17 bases remaining between them. Germline values: CDR1 MGHRA, CDR2 YSYEKL. The CDR3 runs 19 residues. The chain's CDR3 is CASSQPYRSMSSYNSPLHF. The DNA of the CDR3 is TGCGCCAGCAGCCAACCCTACCGGAGCATGAGCTCCTATAATTCACCCCTCCACTTT.

Only a few counts were recorded for this clone. CDR3 in amino acids: CASSNDRGLVTDTQYF. Here the CDR3 DNA reads TGTGCCAGCAGCAATGACAGGGGGCTAGTCACAGATACGCAGTATTTT. The chain couples TRBV5-6 to TRBJ2-3, with 10 nucleotides matching TRBD1. The CDR3 has 16 amino acids. J gave up 2 bases and V 4 bases, and 7 bases lay outside the gene matches. The germline gives CDR1 SGHDT, CDR2 YYEEEE.

The J gene is TRBJ1-6, the V gene TRBV5-1; possible D gene TRBD1, 5 bases. Germline assignment: CDR1 SGHRS and CDR2 YFSETQ. The CDR3 consists of 13 residues. The ends were cut back, 3 bases at V and 10 bases at J, with 11 bases in the middle. The CDR3 sequence is CASSSQGLSPLHF. The CDR3 DNA reads as TGCGCCAGCAGCTCTCAGGGATTGTCACCCCTCCACTTT.

The V and J genes are TRBV5-4 and TRBJ2-5; TRBD1 aligns across 9 bases. V was pared by 2 bases and J by 9 bases, with 5 bases of the junction left unmatched. This CDR3 has 13 amino acids. Germline assignment: CDR1 SGHNT and CDR2 YYREEE (reference sequence). The CDR3 DNA reads TGTGCCAGCAGCTTACAGGGGGCAGGGGCCCAGTACTTC. This encodes CASSLQGAGAQYF.

This clone was counted only a few times. The rearrangement links TRBV2 to TRBJ2-6; TRBD1 matches at 11 bases. The CDR3 has 17 residues. Germline trimming cut 6 bases from V and 3 bases from J; bases unmatched to any gene: 7. Germline V lookup: CDR1 SNHLY, CDR2 FYNNEI. CDR3 sequence (DNA): TGTGCCAGCAGGGGTGGGACAGGGGGTAATGGGGCCAACGTCCTGACTTTC. Translating it yields CASRGGTGGNGANVLTF.

This clone showed up just a few times. The rearrangement uses TRBV5-6 and TRBJ2-5; D perhaps matches TRBD1 (6 bases). CDR3 length: 11 residues. Germline CDR1 is SGHDT and CDR2 is YYEEEE. The ends were cut back, 4 bases at V and 5 bases at J, with 6 bases in the middle. The CDR3 bases are TGTGCCAGCAGCCAGGGGGAGACCCAGTACTTC. As protein: CASSQGETQYF.

This clone turned up a few times. V and J are TRBV4-1 and TRBJ2-3; the D gene is possibly TRBD2 (6 bases). Trimming shortened V by 2 bases and J by 7 bases, and 10 bases separated the two germline ends. CDR3 length: 13 residues. CDR1 and CDR2 from the germline V gene are MGHRA and YSYEKL. The CDR3 nucleotides read TGCGCCAGCAGCCAATTGGGGGGAAATACGCAGTATTTT. Protein: CASSQLGGNTQYF.

The chain uses TRBV9 and TRBJ1-5, with 7 bases identical to TRBD1. Germline V gene sequence: CDR1 SGDLS, CDR2 YYNGEE. Trimming at V came to 2 bases and at J to 5 bases, leaving 4 bases not matched to a gene. The CDR3 is 14 amino acids. In DNA, the CDR3 is TGTGCCAGCAGCGTCGGGACAGCCGATCAGCCCCAGCATTTT. As protein: CASSVGTADQPQHF.

This clone was observed a handful of times. V gene TRBV6-1 combines with J gene TRBJ2-7; 7 nucleotides match TRBD2. Per germline, CDR1 MNHNS and CDR2 SASEGT. This CDR3 is built from 14 residues. J was trimmed by 3 bases and V by 8 bases; bases with no gene match: 10. CDR3 sequence (DNA): TGTGCCAGCGGAACCGGGACTATACTCTACGAGCAGTACTTC. Translation: CASGTGTILYEQYF.

There are a few counts of this clone. The V and J genes are TRBV4-3 and TRBJ1-5; the D gene is possibly TRBD1 (6 bases). Between the trimmed V and J ends, which lost 0 bases and 10 bases, there was a span of 13 bases. Germline V gene data show CDR1 as LGHNA and CDR2 as YSLEER. This CDR3 has 14 residues. The CDR3 bases are TGCGCCAGCAGCCAAGATATACAGGGACAACCCCAGCATTTT. This codes for CASSQDIQGQPQHF.

V is TRBV18 and J is TRBJ2-5, with D perhaps TRBD1 (5 bases). The CDR3 extends over 14 amino acids. Germline V gene lookup returns CDR1 KGHSH and CDR2 LQKENI. Between the trimmed V and J ends, which lost 4 bases and 2 bases, there was a span of 11 bases. CDR3 amino acids: CASSRTGDQETQYF. In DNA form, the CDR3 reads TGTGCCAGCTCACGAACAGGAGATCAAGAGACCCAGTACTTC.

This clone turned up a few times. The chain employs TRBV23-1 and TRBJ2-7; 10 nucleotides match TRBD1. TRBV23-1 is an ORF; its function is uncertain. With 2 bases clipped from V and 2 bases from J, the junction kept 9 bases outside the gene matches. The CDR3 contains 17 residues. The CDR3 reads CASSQTGQGKGAYEQYV. CDR3 nucleotides: TGCGCCAGCAGTCAAACGGGACAGGGGAAGGGGGCCTACGAGCAGTACGTC.

The chain uses TRBV18 and TRBJ1-2; D not resolved. This CDR3 is 14 amino acids long. The germline gives CDR1 KGHSH, CDR2 LQKENI. Trimming left V 4 bases short and J 3 bases short, with 12 bases between. The chain's CDR3 is CASSQSTGYYGYTF. In nucleotides, the CDR3 is TGTGCCAGCTCACAGAGTACGGGGTACTATGGCTACACCTTC. Looking up the rest from reference TRBV18 and TRBJ1-2 gives the full variable domain: NAGVMQNPRHLVRRRGQEARLRCSPMKGHSHVYWYRQLPEEGLKFMVYLQKENIIDESGMPKERFSAEFPKEGPSILRIQQVVRGDSAAYFCASSQSTGYYGYTFGSGTRLTVV.

This rearrangement joins TRBV9 to TRBJ2-5, with 10 bases lining up with TRBD2. Trimming took 0 bases from V and 0 from J; bases not matched to a gene: 2. The CDR3 consists of 16 residues. CDR1 and CDR2 (germline): SGDLS, YYNGEE. The CDR3 here is CASSVASGGDQETQYF. DNA of the CDR3: TGTGCCAGCAGCGTAGCTAGCGGGGGAGACCAAGAGACCCAGTACTTC.

The chain uses TRBV13 and TRBJ2-7, with a possible D match to TRBD2 (5 bases). Per germline, CDR1 PRHDT and CDR2 FYEKMQ (reference sequence). CDR3 length: 14 residues. Deletions cut 2 bases from V and 2 bases from J, with 10 bases between. The CDR3 protein is CASSLHGITYEQYF. CDR3 bases: TGTGCCAGCAGCTTACACGGGATAACCTACGAGCAGTACTTC.

The chain has TRBV7-9 and TRBJ1-1; 7 nucleotides match TRBD1. J lost 7 bases, V lost 1 base, and 6 bases had no gene match. CDR1 and CDR2 from the germline V gene are SEHNR and FQNEAQ (reference sequence). The CDR3 totals 14 residues. The CDR3 protein is CASSLEGTAFEAFF. The CDR3, as DNA: TGTGCCAGCAGCTTAGAGGGGACAGCCTTTGAAGCTTTCTTT.

The chain uses TRBV5-1 and TRBJ2-2; no firm D call. V was trimmed by 4 bases and J by 8 bases, leaving 15 bases between them. The length of the CDR3 is 14 residues. CDR1 and CDR2 (germline): SGHRS, YFSETQ. The CDR3 DNA reads as TGCGCCAGCAGCGAGACTCCCACCGGTGGGGAGCTGTTTTTT. Its protein product is CASSETPTGGELFF.

This clone appeared a single time. The chain has TRBV19 and TRBJ2-1; the match to TRBD1 covers 8 bases. This CDR3 has 15 amino acids. CDR1 LNHDA and CDR2 SQIVND come from the germline V gene (reference sequence). V lost 6 bases and J lost 2; bases outside the gene matches: 6. The CDR3 region is CASSPRQGTYNEQFF. The CDR3 DNA reads TGTGCCAGTAGCCCACGACAGGGGACCTACAATGAGCAGTTCTTC.

A few counts support this clone. This chain links TRBV27 with TRBJ1-1; D is undetermined. The V end lost 4 bases, the J end lost 1 base, and 7 bases lay between the germline ends. This CDR3 is 13 amino acids long. Germline-derived CDR1 and CDR2 are MNHEY and SMNVEV (reference sequence). In DNA form, the CDR3 reads TGTGCCAGCAGTTCCCGACAGAACACTGAAGCTTTCTTT. This translates into CASSSRQNTEAFF.

The J gene is TRBJ1-1, the V gene TRBV5-4; TRBD1 might be the D (6 bases). Between the trimmed V and J ends, which lost 3 bases and 7 bases, there was a span of 10 bases. Germline V lookup: CDR1 SGHNT, CDR2 YYREEE (reference sequence). The CDR3 has 12 residues. CDR3 sequence reads: CASSSYRDEAFF. The CDR3 DNA reads as TGTGCCAGCAGCTCTTACAGGGATGAAGCTTTCTTT.

Only a few counts were recorded for this clone. The CDR3 DNA sequence: TGTGCCAGTAGTAGACTAGCGGAAGAGACCCAGTACTTC. Its translation: CASSRLAEETQYF. The rearrangement joins TRBV19 to TRBJ2-5; 9 positions match TRBD2. This CDR3 is 13 amino acids long. Germline V CDR1 and CDR2: LNHDA, SQIVND (reference sequence). Trimming took 4 bases from V and 3 from J; bases not matched to a gene: 0. The variable domain in full, with the rest retrieved from reference TRBV19 and TRBJ2-5, is DGGITQSPKYLFRKEGQNVTLSCEQNLNHDAMYWYRQDPGQGLRLIYYSQIVNDFQKGDIAEGYSVSREKKESFPLTVTSAQKNPTAFYLCASSRLAEETQYFGPGTRLLVL.

This clone was seen only a few times. The chain is built from TRBV7-2 and TRBJ2-5, with a tentative D call TRBD2 (6 bases). The CDR3 runs 14 residues. Trimming pared 8 bases from V and 2 bases from J, leaving 15 bases between. The germline CDR1 and CDR2 sequences are SGHTA and FQGNSA. The CDR3 nucleotides read TGTGCCAGCTCTTATGCGGGGCGACAAGAGACCCAGTACTTC. Translation gives CASSYAGRQETQYF.

This clone was seen only a few times. The chain couples TRBV28 to TRBJ2-7; 12 positions agree with TRBD2. Germline V gene data show CDR1 as MDHEN and CDR2 as SYDVKM. This CDR3 is 15 amino acids long. V shed 6 bases, J shed 3 bases, and the junction held 6 bases outside the gene matches. CDR3 amino acids: CASSTSGGTHYEQYV. CDR3 DNA sequence: TGTGCCAGCAGCACTAGCGGGGGGACACACTACGAGCAGTACGTC.

This clone was recorded a few times. V and J are TRBV7-2 and TRBJ2-3; unclear D gene. CDR3 length: 15 residues. V was clipped by 0 bases and J by 0 bases, with 7 bases between them. Germline assignment: CDR1 SGHTA and CDR2 FQGNSA. CDR3 in amino acids: CASSLAVRSTDTQYF. The CDR3 DNA follows: TGTGCCAGCAGCTTAGCGGTCAGAAGCACAGATACGCAGTATTTT.